These 17 T cell receptor beta chains were all obtained from the same sample, sequenced in a study of vaccination effects on CD4 cells after COVID-19. Before sequencing took place, the ViraFEST assay used viral peptide pools to expand antigen-specific CD4+ T cells. CD4+ T cell isolation took place after approximately 11 days of culture. What these receptors recognize is not known. Generated by immunoSEQ multiplex PCR, the TCRdb table keeps only in-frame clones and is missing some. The top ten clones hold 20% to 25% of a sample with about 11,000 clones, roughly 70% of them seen once. The specimen comprised CD4+ T cells from PBMCs cultured with HCoV-229E spike peptides, sampled before COVID-19 vaccination. The receptors come from a human donor who received a COVID-19 vaccine.

The rearrangement joins TRBV7-2 to TRBJ2-3; D possibly corresponds to TRBD2 (5 bases). V gave up 5 bases and J gave up 6 bases, with 15 bases separating them. The CDR3 is 14 residues long. Germline V gene sequence: CDR1 SGHTA, CDR2 FQGNSA. As DNA, the CDR3 is TGTGCCAGCAGCCCGCGGCTACGAGGGGATACGCAGTATTTT. It yields the protein CASSPRLRGDTQYF.

The chain is built from TRBV30 and TRBJ2-3; TRBD2 is a possible D gene (5 bases). V lost 0 bases and J lost 5, with 6 bases in between. This CDR3 is built from 12 residues. Germline V gives CDR1 GTSNPN, CDR2 SVGIG (reference sequence). Written as DNA, the CDR3 is TGTGCCTGGAGTGTTGGAGGAGATACGCAGTATTTT. This encodes CAWSVGGDTQYF.

The chain combines TRBV29-1 with TRBJ2-1; D ambiguous. The CDR3 spans 18 residues. Deletions cut 5 bases from V and 0 bases from J, with 23 bases between. Germline loops: CDR1 SQVTM, CDR2 ANQGSEA. CDR3 nucleotide sequence: TGCAGCGTTTTTCGTGAGACTTACTTCTTTAGCTCCTACAATGAGCAGTTCTTC. Translation: CSVFRETYFFSSYNEQFF.

This clone was seen a few times. V and J are TRBV12-3 or TRBV12-4 and TRBJ1-6, with a tentative D call TRBD1 (5 bases). V gave up 6 bases and J gave up 7 bases, with 10 bases separating them. The CDR3 spans 13 residues. CDR3 bases: TGTGCCAGCAGCAGGGCGGAGAATTCACCCCTCCACTTT. It encodes CASSRAENSPLHF.

V is TRBV7-8 and J is TRBJ1-5; tentative D call: TRBD1 (5 bases). CDR3 length: 16 residues. Germline V lookup: CDR1 SGHVS, CDR2 FQNEAQ. V lost 2 bases and J 0 bases, leaving 11 bases between the germline ends. The CDR3 loop is CASSLRGGHSNQPQHF. The CDR3 coding sequence is TGTGCCAGCAGCTTAAGGGGCGGTCATAGCAATCAGCCCCAGCATTTT.

This chain connects TRBV28 to TRBJ2-1; D is undetermined. The germline V gene has CDR1 MDHEN and CDR2 SYDVKM. Trimming took off 6 bases at V and 7 bases at J, with 7 bases between the two ends. The CDR3 is made up of 11 amino acids. CDR3 nucleotide sequence: TGTGCCAGCAGCGAAGGGAATGAGCAGTTCTTC. Protein product: CASSEGNEQFF. Complete variable domain (other parts from reference TRBV28 and TRBJ2-1): DVKVTQSSRYLVKRTGEKVFLECVQDMDHENMFWYRQDPGLGLRLIYFSYDVKMKEKGDIPEGYSVSREKKERFSLILESASTNQTSMYLCASSEGNEQFFGPGTRLTVL.

This chain links TRBV6-6 with TRBJ1-2; D may be TRBD1 (5 bases). Per the germline V gene, CDR1 is MNHNY and CDR2 is SVGAGI (reference sequence). The CDR3 length is 14 residues. Trimming shortened V by 0 bases and J by 6 bases, and 11 bases separated the two germline ends. CDR3 sequence (DNA): TGTGCCAGCAGTTACTCGGCAGGGAACAATGGCTACACCTTC. The encoded protein is CASSYSAGNNGYTF.

The chain links TRBV7-8 to TRBJ2-3, with D possibly matching TRBD1 (7 bases). Germline V gene lookup returns CDR1 SGHVS and CDR2 FQNEAQ. V shed 5 bases and J shed 4 bases, with 13 bases lying between them. This CDR3 has 14 residues. The CDR3, as DNA: TGTGCCAGCAGCCTCCAGGGGGGCGCAGATACGCAGTATTTT. It codes for CASSLQGGADTQYF.

This sequence joins TRBV7-2 and TRBJ1-1, with no clear D. The CDR3 sequence is 14 residues long. The V gene's germline CDR1 is SGHTA and CDR2 FQGNSA. V was clipped by 0 bases and J by 3 bases, with 8 bases between them. CDR3 region: CASSLARDYTEAFF. DNA for the CDR3: TGTGCCAGCAGCTTAGCCAGAGATTACACTGAAGCTTTCTTT.

This clone has more than one count but fewer than ten. The chain links TRBV7-9 to TRBJ2-2, with D unresolved. Germline CDR1 SEHNR, CDR2 FQNEAQ (reference sequence). The CDR3 spans 14 residues. V was trimmed by 5 bases and J by 4 bases, leaving 11 bases between them. The CDR3, as DNA: TGTGCCAGCAGCCCAATCACGTCCACCGGGGAGCTGTTTTTT. The encoded protein is CASSPITSTGELFF.

Only a few counts were recorded for this clone. J is TRBJ1-2 and V is TRBV14; TRBD1 might be the D (6 bases). V was clipped by 1 base and J by 4 bases, with 10 bases between them. Germline V gene lookup returns CDR1 SGHDN and CDR2 FVKESK. This CDR3 has 14 amino acids. In DNA, the CDR3 is TGTGCCAGCAGCCAAGTGGGGGGCGTCTATGGCTACACCTTC. This sequence encodes CASSQVGGVYGYTF.

The rearrangement uses TRBV6-2 or TRBV6-3 and TRBJ2-4; D tentatively fits TRBD1 or TRBD2 (6 bases each). Trimming took off 6 bases at V and 2 bases at J, with 14 bases between the two ends. This CDR3 comprises 15 residues. Germline loops: CDR1 MNHEY, CDR2 SVGEGT. In DNA form, the CDR3 reads TGTGCCAGCAGCAAAGAAGGGGGGACCAAAAACATTCAGTACTTC. It is translated as CASSKEGGTKNIQYF.

The chain joins TRBV28 to TRBJ2-5; 15 bases match TRBD2. Germline CDR1 MDHEN, CDR2 SYDVKM. The CDR3 runs to 17 residues. Germline trimming cut 3 bases from V and 5 bases from J; bases unmatched to any gene: 7. CDR3: CASSLSGLAGGHETQYF. CDR3 nucleotides: TGTGCCAGCAGTTTGTCTGGACTAGCGGGAGGGCATGAGACCCAGTACTTC.

The V and J genes are TRBV5-4 and TRBJ1-2; no clear D. Germline-derived CDR1 and CDR2 are SGHNT and YYREEE (reference sequence). The CDR3 length is 15 residues. V gave up 2 bases and J gave up 3 bases, with 14 bases separating them. The DNA for the CDR3 is TGTGCCAGCAGCTTCGTGCAAAGGGCAGACTATGGCTACACCTTC. Translating it yields CASSFVQRADYGYTF.

The chain couples TRBV30 to TRBJ1-5; D is unclear. The length of the CDR3 is 15 residues. Germline V gives CDR1 GTSNPN, CDR2 SVGIG (reference sequence). V lost 1 base, J lost 7 bases, and 17 bases lay in between. CDR3 coding DNA: TGTGCCTGGAGTGCACAGCTTTTTGGGTGGCAGCCCCAGCATTTT. Translated, it gives CAWSAQLFGWQPQHF.

V and J are TRBV20-1 and TRBJ1-1; D possibly corresponds to TRBD1 (5 bases). This CDR3 region has 11 residues. V was clipped by 6 bases and J by 8 bases, with 13 bases between them. Germline assignment: CDR1 DFQATT and CDR2 SNEGSKA (reference sequence). CDR3 amino acids: CSAGPGLEAFF. The CDR3 coding sequence is TGCAGTGCCGGACCGGGGCTGGAAGCTTTCTTT.

The V call is TRBV25-1, the J call TRBJ1-4; tentatively, D is TRBD1 (6 bases). V lost 9 bases to trimming and J lost 8 bases, with 10 bases between them. The CDR3 spans 11 residues. The germline CDR1 and CDR2 sequences are MGHDK and SYGVNS. In DNA, the CDR3 is TGTGCCAGTGAAGGGGGAGAAAAACTGTTTTTT. Residues: CASEGGEKLFF.